This TCR beta chain came from a study of response to subunit inactivated influenza vaccine listed by TCRdb under 2018. For context, the study as a whole: The study used deep quantitative T cell receptor repertoire profiling to track responses to a trivalent subunit inactivated influenza vaccine.

The table lists this clonotype with a few counts. Its antigen remains unidentified. The record has no base qualities; no much larger clone is one base away. The library came from RT-PCR. The sequencer was an Illumina HiSeq 2500. TCRdb itself trimmed the public reads at Q25 with fastp, ran MiXCR and retained productive beta chains. Rows with one shared CDR3 protein collapse into an entry with the most common genes and DNA. The table for this sample lists about 650,000 distinct CDR3 sequences; less than 20% of them were counted only once. Of the sample, around 10% is held by the ten largest clones. What the work shows at the level of the full study, not this receptor alone: It was suggested by the authors that each seasonal influenza vaccination may recruit only a limited number of new T cells.

The junction shows trimming of 3 bases on V and 4 bases on J, and the gene matches do not reach 8 bases of it. The CDR3 goes from the cysteine to the phenylalanine over 15 residues. The retained sequence is limited to the CDR3, 45 bases, with the frame set at the first base. Taken from the germline V gene (reference sequence), the CDR1 and CDR2 loops are DFQATT and SNEGSKA. This chain is built from TRBV20-1 and TRBJ2-5; 10 middle bases align to TRBD2. The source was PBMCs from blood, collected about 12 days after vaccination. This TCR was sampled from a man in his fifties or sixties who received an inactivated influenza vaccine. Donor details come from another sample of the same person, matched by shared clones. Here the CDR3 is given as CSARSLAGEGETQYF. At the DNA level, the sequence is TGCAGTGCTAGGTCCCTAGCGGGGGAAGGAGAGACCCAGTACTTC.